In this sample, the clone carrying this T cell receptor beta chain turned up a few times. The data belong to a study of patients and donors after allogeneic stem cell transplantation. One entry per CDR3 protein results from TCRdb running MiXCR on the RT-PCR reads. The sample carries roughly 250,000 distinct CDR3 sequences, around an eighth recorded once. The CDR3 is 14 amino acids. Trimming at V came to 6 bases and at J to 3 bases, leaving 5 bases not matched to a gene. The V gene is TRBV12-3 or TRBV12-4, the J gene TRBJ1-5; 7 nucleotides agree with TRBD1. The specimen sequenced was blood, either unsorted or a sorted T cell fraction (not recorded which). The clonotype was recovered from a human donor who was either an allogeneic HSCT recipient or a stem cell or donor lymphocyte infusion donor (not recorded which). It is not recorded whose cells these are; they may come from a transplant donor. CDR3 sequence reads: CASRPTGDNQPQHF. The CDR3, as DNA: TGTGCCAGCAGACCTACAGGGGACAATCAGCCCCAGCATTTT.